Listed below are T cell receptor beta chains from one sample, sequenced in a study of blood T cell repertoires in COVID-19. Data came from immunoSEQ multiplex PCR; TCRdb stores just in-frame clones and leaves some out. The sample records approximately 150,000 clones, approximately 91% being singletons. Material for sequencing was peripheral blood. These TCRs come from a man between 18 and 29 years old with COVID-19, enrolled during active disease. Each CDR3 is given with its conserved first and last residue. The D gene is left open where the match is weak. Not every row has a clone size; where given, it reads once, few, many or a size class.

clone size: few; CDR3 length: 13; V gene: TRBV2; J gene: TRBJ2-7; D gene: .; CDR3 DNA: TGTGCCAGCAGTGGTCAGGGGACCTACGAGCAGTACTTC; CDR3 protein: CASSGQGTYEQYF
clone size: .; CDR3 length: 15; V gene: TRBV9; J gene: TRBJ2-7; D gene: TRBD1; CDR3 DNA: TGTGCCAGCAGCGTAGGGTGGACAGGGGGGTCCGAGCAGTACTTC; CDR3 protein: CASSVGWTGGSEQYF
clone size: .; CDR3 length: 15; V gene: TRBV7-2; J gene: TRBJ2-3; D gene: .; CDR3 DNA: TGTGCCAGCAGCTTAGTTTGGCTAGCGACAGATACGCAGTATTTT; CDR3 protein: CASSLVWLATDTQYF
clone size: .; CDR3 length: 13; V gene: TRBV27; J gene: TRBJ1-2; D gene: .; CDR3 DNA: TGTGCCAGCAGTCTAGGAACTAACTATGGCTACACCTTC; CDR3 protein: CASSLGTNYGYTF
clone size: once; CDR3 length: 11; V gene: TRBV10-3; J gene: TRBJ2-2; D gene: .; CDR3 DNA: TGTGCCATCGGGGAGACCGGGGAGCTGTTTTTT; CDR3 protein: CAIGETGELFF
clone size: .; CDR3 length: 17; V gene: TRBV7-9; J gene: TRBJ1-5; D gene: .; CDR3 DNA: TGTGCCAGCAGCTTAGGGGATCGGTACAGGGACAATCAGCCCCAGCATTTT; CDR3 protein: CASSLGDRYRDNQPQHF
clone size: .; CDR3 length: 13; V gene: TRBV5-1; J gene: TRBJ2-7; D gene: .; CDR3 DNA: TGCGCCAGCAGCTTTAACACCCCCTACGAGCAGTACTTC; CDR3 protein: CASSFNTPYEQYF
clone size: .; CDR3 length: 15; V gene: TRBV27; J gene: TRBJ2-7; D gene: .; CDR3 DNA: TGTGCCAGCAGTTTCAGGGTGGGGGGCTCCTACGAGCAGTACTTC; CDR3 protein: CASSFRVGGSYEQYF
clone size: .; CDR3 length: 15; V gene: TRBV4-3; J gene: TRBJ1-3; D gene: TRBD1; CDR3 DNA: TGCGCCAGCAGTACTTTTGGGACAGATGGAAACACCATATATTTT; CDR3 protein: CASSTFGTDGNTIYF
clone size: few; CDR3 length: 13; V gene: TRBV5-1; J gene: TRBJ1-2; D gene: .; CDR3 DNA: TGCGCCAGCAGCTTCGGCAGGGGAGATGGCTACACCTTC; CDR3 protein: CASSFGRGDGYTF
clone size: .; CDR3 length: 13; V gene: TRBV7-9; J gene: TRBJ2-1; D gene: .; CDR3 DNA: TGTGCCAGCAGCTCCCACAGGATCAATGAGCAGTTCTTC; CDR3 protein: CASSSHRINEQFF
clone size: .; CDR3 length: 14; V gene: TRBV7-2; J gene: TRBJ2-7; D gene: TRBD2; CDR3 DNA: TGTGCCAGCAGCTTAGGACTAGCGGCCTACGAGCAGTACTTC; CDR3 protein: CASSLGLAAYEQYF
clone size: .; CDR3 length: 14; V gene: TRBV5-1; J gene: TRBJ2-7; D gene: TRBD2; CDR3 DNA: TGCGCCAGCAGCTCGACTAGCGGACCTTACGAGCAGTACTTC; CDR3 protein: CASSSTSGPYEQYF
clone size: .; CDR3 length: 13; V gene: TRBV29-1; J gene: TRBJ2-7; D gene: .; CDR3 DNA: TGCAGCGTTGCAGGGGCGCTCTCCTACGAGCAGTACTTC; CDR3 protein: CSVAGALSYEQYF
clone size: once; CDR3 length: 13; V gene: TRBV6-5; J gene: TRBJ2-7; D gene: .; CDR3 DNA: TGTGCCAGACAGTTACCGTATGGCTACGAGCAGTACTTC; CDR3 protein: CARQLPYGYEQYF
clone size: once; CDR3 length: 15; V gene: TRBV5-1; J gene: TRBJ1-6; D gene: .; CDR3 DNA: TGCGCCAGCAGCTTCGGGGGGTTTCCGAATTCACCCCTCCACTTT; CDR3 protein: CASSFGGFPNSPLHF
clone size: .; CDR3 length: 15; V gene: TRBV5-5; J gene: TRBJ1-5; D gene: .; CDR3 DNA: TGTGCCAGCAGCTTGGTGGCAGGGGAAGCTCAGCCCCAGCATTTT; CDR3 protein: CASSLVAGEAQPQHF
clone size: once; CDR3 length: 15; V gene: TRBV5-1; J gene: TRBJ1-4; D gene: TRBD1; CDR3 DNA: TGCGCCAGCAGCTATCGACAGGGGGCTAATGAAAAACTGTTTTTT; CDR3 protein: CASSYRQGANEKLFF
clone size: .; CDR3 length: 17; V gene: TRBV19; J gene: TRBJ2-1; D gene: .; CDR3 DNA: TGTGCCAGTAGTATAGGAGATTTGTATCGCTCCTACAATGAGCAGTTCTTC; CDR3 protein: CASSIGDLYRSYNEQFF
clone size: .; CDR3 length: 15; V gene: TRBV7-2; J gene: TRBJ1-5; D gene: .; CDR3 DNA: TGTGCCAGCAGCTTAACGACAGATAGCAATCAGCCCCAGCATTTT; CDR3 protein: CASSLTTDSNQPQHF
clone size: .; CDR3 length: 15; V gene: TRBV2; J gene: TRBJ2-7; D gene: TRBD1; CDR3 DNA: TGTGCCGGCGGACAGGGGGCAGATCGGCCGGGCGAGCAGTACTTC; CDR3 protein: CAGGQGADRPGEQYF
clone size: .; CDR3 length: 16; V gene: TRBV11-2; J gene: TRBJ2-7; D gene: TRBD1; CDR3 DNA: TGTGCCAGCAGCTCATACAGGGGAAAAGTATCCTACGAGCAGTACTTC; CDR3 protein: CASSSYRGKVSYEQYF
clone size: .; CDR3 length: 14; V gene: TRBV19; J gene: TRBJ2-7; D gene: .; CDR3 DNA: TGTGCCAGTAGGTTGCCCACTAGCTCCTACGAGCAGTACTTC; CDR3 protein: CASRLPTSSYEQYF
clone size: .; CDR3 length: 16; V gene: TRBV27; J gene: TRBJ2-2; D gene: .; CDR3 DNA: TGTGCCAGCAGTTCCTCCGGGACACTGAACACCGGGGAGCTGTTTTTT; CDR3 protein: CASSSSGTLNTGELFF
clone size: few; CDR3 length: 17; V gene: TRBV28; J gene: TRBJ1-3; D gene: TRBD1; CDR3 DNA: TGTGCCAGCAGTTCTTTCCCAGGGGGCCCCTGGAGAAACACCATATATTTT; CDR3 protein: CASSSFPGGPWRNTIYF
clone size: .; CDR3 length: 15; V gene: TRBV7-2; J gene: TRBJ2-4; D gene: .; CDR3 DNA: TGTGCCAGCAGCCCCGAACCCGGAGCCAAAAACATTCAGTACTTC; CDR3 protein: CASSPEPGAKNIQYF
clone size: .; CDR3 length: 14; V gene: TRBV27; J gene: TRBJ2-7; D gene: TRBD1; CDR3 DNA: TGTGCCAGCAGTCGGACAGGAAACTCCTACGAGCAGTACTTC; CDR3 protein: CASSRTGNSYEQYF
clone size: .; CDR3 length: 12; V gene: TRBV12-3/TRBV12-4; J gene: TRBJ2-1; D gene: TRBD1; CDR3 DNA: TGTGCCACCAACCAGGGGGCGCGGGAGCAGTTCTTC; CDR3 protein: CATNQGAREQFF
clone size: .; CDR3 length: 18; V gene: TRBV7-9; J gene: TRBJ2-7; D gene: TRBD2; CDR3 DNA: TGTGCCAGCAGCCGGGTGGGACTAGCGGGCCGGAGCTCCTACGAGCAGTACTTC; CDR3 protein: CASSRVGLAGRSSYEQYF
clone size: .; CDR3 length: 13; V gene: TRBV29-1; J gene: TRBJ2-7; D gene: TRBD1; CDR3 DNA: TGCAGCGTCCAAACGGACAGGGGCCACGAGCAGTACTTC; CDR3 protein: CSVQTDRGHEQYF
clone size: .; CDR3 length: 14; V gene: TRBV11-2; J gene: TRBJ2-7; D gene: .; CDR3 DNA: TGTGCCAGCAGACCGGGACTTAGGGCCTACGAGCAGTACTTC; CDR3 protein: CASRPGLRAYEQYF
clone size: .; CDR3 length: 14; V gene: TRBV18; J gene: TRBJ2-7; D gene: .; CDR3 DNA: TGTGCCAGCTCACCGGATCGGGACTTCTACGAGCAGTACTTC; CDR3 protein: CASSPDRDFYEQYF
clone size: .; CDR3 length: 15; V gene: TRBV27; J gene: TRBJ2-3; D gene: TRBD2; CDR3 DNA: TGTGCCAGCAGATACAGCGGGAGAGGGACAGATACGCAGTATTTT; CDR3 protein: CASRYSGRGTDTQYF
clone size: .; CDR3 length: 14; V gene: TRBV19; J gene: TRBJ1-2; D gene: TRBD1; CDR3 DNA: TGTGCCAGTAGTAGTGGGACAGCTAACTATGGCTACACCTTC; CDR3 protein: CASSSGTANYGYTF
clone size: .; CDR3 length: 18; V gene: TRBV7-4; J gene: TRBJ1-3; D gene: .; CDR3 DNA: TGTGCCAGCAGCTCCCAAAATGGGGCTCCCCTCTCTGGAAACACCATATATTTT; CDR3 protein: CASSSQNGAPLSGNTIYF
clone size: .; CDR3 length: 16; V gene: TRBV3-1/TRBV3-2; J gene: TRBJ2-5; D gene: TRBD2; CDR3 DNA: TGTGCCAGCAGCCACGGCCTAGCGGGAGTCGACAAGACCCAGTACTTC; CDR3 protein: CASSHGLAGVDKTQYF
clone size: .; CDR3 length: 14; V gene: TRBV9; J gene: TRBJ2-1; D gene: .; CDR3 DNA: TGTGCCAGCAGCGTAGGGCTGCGGGGAGAAATGCAGTTCTTC; CDR3 protein: CASSVGLRGEMQFF
clone size: .; CDR3 length: 14; V gene: TRBV3-1/TRBV3-2; J gene: TRBJ1-4; D gene: .; CDR3 DNA: TGTGCCAGCAGCCCCCCGGAGGGGAGGAAAAAACTGTTTTTT; CDR3 protein: CASSPPEGRKKLFF
clone size: .; CDR3 length: 19; V gene: TRBV18; J gene: TRBJ2-4; D gene: TRBD1; CDR3 DNA: TGTGCCAGCTCGCCCGAGGACAGGGGGCCTGCCCTAGCCAAAAACATTCAGTACTTC; CDR3 protein: CASSPEDRGPALAKNIQYF
clone size: .; CDR3 length: 18; V gene: TRBV21-1; J gene: TRBJ2-7; D gene: .; CDR3 DNA: TGTGCCAGCAGTATAACGACTAGCGGGGGGACCCGCCCCCACGAGCAGTACTTC; CDR3 protein: CASSITTSGGTRPHEQYF
clone size: once; CDR3 length: 15; V gene: TRBV29-1; J gene: TRBJ1-2; D gene: .; CDR3 DNA: TGCAGCGTTGTTGCACAGGGTCTTATCCCCTATGGCTACACCTTC; CDR3 protein: CSVVAQGLIPYGYTF
clone size: .; CDR3 length: 15; V gene: TRBV18; J gene: TRBJ2-3; D gene: TRBD1; CDR3 DNA: TGTGCCAGCTCAAATCGGGACAGGGGTACAGATACGCAGTATTTT; CDR3 protein: CASSNRDRGTDTQYF
clone size: .; CDR3 length: 16; V gene: TRBV7-3; J gene: TRBJ2-1; D gene: .; CDR3 DNA: TGTGCCAGCAGCTCCGTGACCAGCGGGACACACAATGAGCAGTTCTTC; CDR3 protein: CASSSVTSGTHNEQFF
clone size: .; CDR3 length: 15; V gene: TRBV5-1; J gene: TRBJ2-1; D gene: TRBD1; CDR3 DNA: TGCGCCAGCAGCTTGGCCCCAGACAGGGAAAATGAGCAGTTCTTC; CDR3 protein: CASSLAPDRENEQFF
clone size: .; CDR3 length: 16; V gene: TRBV27; J gene: TRBJ2-1; D gene: TRBD2; CDR3 DNA: TGTGCCAGCAGTTTATATGTGCGGGAGCCCAACAATGAGCAGTTCTTC; CDR3 protein: CASSLYVREPNNEQFF
clone size: .; CDR3 length: 14; V gene: TRBV3-1/TRBV3-2; J gene: TRBJ1-2; D gene: TRBD1; CDR3 DNA: TGTGCCAGCAGCCGAGGGGACAGGGGTTATGGCTACACCTTC; CDR3 protein: CASSRGDRGYGYTF
clone size: .; CDR3 length: 12; V gene: TRBV6-2/TRBV6-3; J gene: TRBJ1-4; D gene: .; CDR3 DNA: TGTGCCAGCAGTTACTCGGGGGGGAAACTGCTTTTT; CDR3 protein: CASSYSGGKLLF
clone size: few; CDR3 length: 17; V gene: TRBV27; J gene: TRBJ2-1; D gene: TRBD2; CDR3 DNA: TGTGCCAGCAGTCCAACCTCAGCGGGAGCTTCGTACAATGAGCAGTTCTTC; CDR3 protein: CASSPTSAGASYNEQFF
clone size: .; CDR3 length: 17; V gene: TRBV28; J gene: TRBJ1-5; D gene: .; CDR3 DNA: TGTGCCAGCAGTTTAGGGGTCCGGGGTGACCCAAATCAGCCCCAGCATTTT; CDR3 protein: CASSLGVRGDPNQPQHF
clone size: .; CDR3 length: 16; V gene: TRBV6-6; J gene: TRBJ2-2; D gene: .; CDR3 DNA: TGTGCCAGCAGTTACTCTTGGCGACTAAACACCGGGGAGCTGTTTTTT; CDR3 protein: CASSYSWRLNTGELFF
clone size: .; CDR3 length: 14; V gene: TRBV6-5; J gene: TRBJ1-1; D gene: .; CDR3 DNA: TGTGCCAGCAGCCAGCAAACAGAGAACACTGAAGCTTTCTTT; CDR3 protein: CASSQQTENTEAFF
clone size: .; CDR3 length: 16; V gene: TRBV15; J gene: TRBJ2-3; D gene: .; CDR3 DNA: TGTGCCACCAGCAGGGACAGACAACGTTACACAGATACGCAGTATTTT; CDR3 protein: CATSRDRQRYTDTQYF
clone size: .; CDR3 length: 19; V gene: TRBV28; J gene: TRBJ2-1; D gene: TRBD1; CDR3 DNA: TGTGCCAGCAGAGGGGACAGGGGGTTAGTAAAGGACTCCTACAATGAGCAGTTCTTC; CDR3 protein: CASRGDRGLVKDSYNEQFF
clone size: .; CDR3 length: 14; V gene: TRBV10-3; J gene: TRBJ2-1; D gene: TRBD2; CDR3 DNA: TGTGCCACCGCCGGCGGGAGTCCTTACAATGAGCAGTTCTTC; CDR3 protein: CATAGGSPYNEQFF
clone size: .; CDR3 length: 14; V gene: TRBV6-5; J gene: TRBJ2-2; D gene: TRBD2; CDR3 DNA: TGTGCCAGCAGAAGCGGGAGGAACACCGGGGAGCTGTTTTTT; CDR3 protein: CASRSGRNTGELFF